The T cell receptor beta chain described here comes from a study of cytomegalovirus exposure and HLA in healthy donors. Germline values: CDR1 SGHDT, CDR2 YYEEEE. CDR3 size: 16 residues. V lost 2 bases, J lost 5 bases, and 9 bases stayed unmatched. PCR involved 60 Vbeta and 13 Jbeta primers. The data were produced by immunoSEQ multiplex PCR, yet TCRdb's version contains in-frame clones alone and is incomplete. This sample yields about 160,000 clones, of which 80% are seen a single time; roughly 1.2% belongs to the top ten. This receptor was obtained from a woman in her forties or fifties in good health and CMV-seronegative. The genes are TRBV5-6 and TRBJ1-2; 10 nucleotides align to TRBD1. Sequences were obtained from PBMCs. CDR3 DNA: TGTGCCAGCAGCTTTTCCAGGACAGGGGGTCAGTATGGCTACACCTTC. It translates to CASSFSRTGGQYGYTF.